A single sample is the source of the 2 T cell receptor beta chains below, sequenced in a study of blood T cells in healthy people across ages. The use of a sample-barcoded 5' primer and a J-beta primer mix characterized a second PCR of roughly 6 to 11 cycles. TCRdb re-derived calls from the 5' RACE reads in MiXCR, one entry per CDR3 protein. This table has hundreds of thousands of distinct CDR3 sequences, around 43% appearing once. The sequencing sample was made of blood. Source of these receptors: an elderly man in good health.

Only a few counts were recorded for this clonotype. V and J are TRBV7-2 and TRBJ2-7, with TRBD2 identical over 11 bases. Germline loops: CDR1 SGHTA, CDR2 FQGNSA. V lost 5 bases to trimming and J lost 2 bases; unmatched junction nucleotides: 5. The CDR3 sequence is 15 residues long. This CDR3 is CASSQGLAEPYEQYF. The CDR3, as DNA: TGTGCCAGCAGCCAGGGACTAGCGGAGCCCTACGAGCAGTACTTC.

In regard to this clonotype: A single base separates this from a much larger clone, so it may be a read error. The rearrangement uses TRBV29-1 and TRBJ2-1; D is possibly TRBD2 (5 bases). Germline V gives CDR1 SQVTM, CDR2 ANQGSEA. This CDR3 is 13 amino acids long. V was shortened by 6 bases and J by 12 bases, with 21 bases between the two germline ends. The chain's CDR3 is CSVAGKMSGWQFF. CDR3 bases: TGCAGCGTGGCCGGGAAAATGTCCGGCTGGCAGTTCTTC.